This T cell receptor (beta chain) was sequenced during a study of shared clonotypes between healthy human individuals. A word on this clone: Its antigen is still unknown.

The J segment lost 4 bases and the V segment lost 3 bases, leaving 3 bases of the junction unmatched. CDR1 is MDHEN and CDR2 is SYDVKM in the germline V gene. This CDR3 contains 16 residues. The study's findings and limits: Since donors were few, the genetic and exposure-history diversity represented was limited. The study found lower generation probabilities in non-shared clonotypes than in those shared by all four donors.

Profiling relied on immunoSEQ multiplex PCR, and the TCRdb table lists in-frame clones only, not all of them. The table includes about 110,000 clones, around 68% detected once. The chain couples TRBV28 to TRBJ2-2, with 12 bases matching TRBD1. The sequence was collected from a woman between 25 and 40 years old in good health. Sample: memory CD8+ T cells sorted from blood. The subset is: CD45RO+ cells pooled with CCR7-negative TemRA cells. CDR3 DNA: TGTGCCAGCAGTTTGGGGACAGGGGGCGTCACCGGGGAGCTGTTTTTT. This encodes CASSLGTGGVTGELFF.